These 14 T cell receptor beta chains originate from one sample sequenced in a study of identical twins. One entry per CDR3 protein, called by TCRdb with MiXCR from the 5' RACE reads. Of approximately 690,000 distinct CDR3 sequences listed, approximately 6.1% are singletons. The source material was naive T cells sorted from blood. Receptor source: a man younger than 30 in good health.

This clonotype appeared a few times. The rearrangement joins TRBV18 to TRBJ2-7, with D unresolved. Germline V gene data show CDR1 as KGHSH and CDR2 as LQKENI. The V and J ends lost 3 bases and 3 bases respectively, with 9 bases between them. The CDR3 has 13 amino acids. CDR3 region: CASSPGPNYEQYV. CDR3 DNA sequence: TGTGCCAGCTCACCCGGCCCAAACTACGAGCAGTACGTC.

This clonotype was picked up many times. The CDR3 reads CASSFTGGGEQFF. The CDR3 region has the DNA TGTGCCAGCAGTTTCACAGGGGGCGGTGAGCAGTTCTTC. The V and J genes are TRBV6-5 and TRBJ2-1; TRBD1 matches at 9 bases. The CDR3 covers 13 residues. Germline CDR1 and CDR2: MNHEY and SVGAGI. The V segment lost 4 bases and the J segment 9 bases; nucleotides outside the gene matches: 4.

This clonotype was seen a handful of times. This chain uses TRBV29-1 with TRBJ2-1; TRBD2 is a possible D gene (5 bases). The germline V and J ends were trimmed by 8 bases and 4 bases, with 12 bases remaining between them. Per the germline V gene, CDR1 is SQVTM and CDR2 is ANQGSEA. The CDR3 loop spans 12 amino acids. The CDR3 loop is CSTGSRYNEQFF. The CDR3 nucleotides are TGCAGCACGGGGTCGCGTTACAATGAGCAGTTCTTC.

A few counts support this clonotype. This chain uses TRBV12-3 or TRBV12-4 with TRBJ1-1; weak D call: TRBD1 (6 bases). Trimming left V 4 bases short and J 4 bases short, with 22 bases between. The CDR3 runs to 17 residues. The CDR3, as DNA: TGTGCCAGCAGTTCCAGGGCAGGGGCCGCTTATGGCACTGAAGCTTTCTTT. It codes for CASSSRAGAAYGTEAFF.

This clonotype was detected ten times or more. The CDR3 reads CASSPMGGAGNSPLHF. DNA of the CDR3: TGTGCCAGCAGTCCTATGGGGGGCGCGGGAAATTCACCCCTCCACTTT. This chain connects TRBV6-1 to TRBJ1-6; D is perhaps TRBD1 (6 bases). CDR3 size: 16 residues. Germline values: CDR1 MNHNS, CDR2 SASEGT. The ends were cut back, 5 bases at V and 7 bases at J, with 18 bases in the middle.

This clonotype was recorded many times. This chain joins TRBV2 and TRBJ2-5; no reliable D call. V was pared by 7 bases and J by 4 bases, with 7 bases between. CDR3 length equals 11 residues. CDR1 is SNHLY and CDR2 is FYNNEI in the germline V gene. The CDR3 nucleotides are TGTGCCAGCACGGCGGTAGAGACCCAGTACTTC. Translating it yields CASTAVETQYF.

There are many counts of this clonotype. This chain joins TRBV6-5 and TRBJ2-1; D ambiguous. The germline gives CDR1 MNHEY, CDR2 SVGAGI. Trimming stripped 4 bases from V and 4 bases from J, with 11 bases between. This CDR3 has 14 amino acids. This chain's CDR3 is CASSSFTDYNEQFF. CDR3 nucleotides: TGTGCCAGCAGTTCCTTTACAGATTACAATGAGCAGTTCTTC.

This clonotype was observed many times. The V call is TRBV12-3 or TRBV12-4, the J call TRBJ2-2; 9 bases line up with TRBD2. CDR3 length equals 15 residues. V lost 2 bases to trimming and J lost 7 bases; unmatched junction nucleotides: 5. CDR3 sequence: CASSLFLAGYGELFF. The CDR3, as DNA: TGTGCCAGCAGTTTATTCCTAGCGGGATACGGGGAGCTGTTTTTT.

CDR3 DNA sequence: TGTGCCAGCGGTAGACGGCAGGGTAATGAGCAGTTCTTC. It is translated as CASGRRQGNEQFF. This chain joins TRBV3-1 and TRBJ2-1; D perhaps matches TRBD1 (5 bases). Germline loops: CDR1 LGHDT, CDR2 YNNKEL (reference sequence). Trimming removed 8 bases from V and 7 bases from J, with 15 bases in between. This CDR3 spans 13 amino acids.

This clonotype was counted many times. This rearrangement joins TRBV6-5 to TRBJ1-1; D not resolved. The CDR3 contains 14 residues. Per the germline V gene, CDR1 is MNHEY and CDR2 is SVGAGI. Trimming took 2 bases from V and 1 from J, leaving 8 bases between them. DNA of the CDR3: TGTGCCAGCAGTTACAGCAGGAGGAACACTGAAGCTTTCTTT. This gives the protein CASSYSRRNTEAFF.

Many counts were recorded for this clonotype. The genes are TRBV29-1 and TRBJ2-7; 10 bases align to TRBD2. CDR3 length equals 14 residues. Germline loops: CDR1 SQVTM, CDR2 ANQGSEA. V was clipped by 4 bases and J by 3 bases; unmatched bases: 6. The CDR3 protein is CSVVGASGSYEQYF. In nucleotides, the CDR3 is TGCAGCGTTGTTGGGGCTAGCGGGAGCTACGAGCAGTACTTC.

This clonotype was detected ten times or more. The chain recombines TRBV4-1 with TRBJ1-1; a weak D match, TRBD1 (5 bases). The CDR3 is 13 amino acids. Trimming removed 1 base from V and 6 bases from J, with 9 bases in between. Germline CDR1 MGHRA, CDR2 YSYEKL. Written as DNA, the CDR3 is TGCGCCAGCAGCCAAGTACAGGAGGCTGAAGCTTTCTTT. Translation: CASSQVQEAEAFF.

This clonotype was recorded many times. The V call is TRBV10-3, the J call TRBJ2-5; D ambiguous. Germline CDR1 ENHRY, CDR2 SYGVKD. Deletions cut 1 base from V and 5 bases from J, with 5 bases between. This CDR3 spans 12 amino acids. In DNA, the CDR3 is TGTGCCATCAGTGAGTTTGTCGAGACCCAGTACTTC. Its protein product is CAISEFVETQYF.

This clonotype was seen only a few times. The rearrangement uses TRBV2 and TRBJ2-1; D gene unclear. This CDR3 region has 14 residues. Germline V gene lookup returns CDR1 SNHLY and CDR2 FYNNEI. The germline V and J ends were trimmed by 3 bases and 4 bases, with 10 bases remaining between them. The CDR3: CASSERGSYNEQFF. The CDR3 nucleotides read TGTGCCAGCAGTGAGCGCGGCAGTTACAATGAGCAGTTCTTC.